The next 23 T cell receptor beta chains were all read from a single sample in a study of cytomegalovirus exposure and HLA in healthy donors. Assay used: immunoSEQ multiplex PCR; TCRdb lists only in-frame clones, some missing. The sample shows around 150,000 clones, about 96% of them seen only once. Specimen: PBMCs. These receptor sequences come from a woman aged 18-30 years in good health and CMV-seronegative.

This CDR3 reads CASSGNVGKLFF. The DNA of the CDR3 is TGTGCCAGCTCAGGGAACGTCGGAAAACTGTTTTTT. The genes are TRBV7-6 and TRBJ1-4; a weak D match, TRBD1 (5 bases). Germline CDR1 SGHVS, CDR2 FNYEAQ. Between the trimmed V and J ends, which lost 8 bases and 10 bases, there was a span of 14 bases. This CDR3 has 12 amino acids.

The V and J genes are TRBV6-6 and TRBJ2-1; no firm D call. V was pared by 6 bases and J by 8 bases, with 11 bases between. Germline-derived CDR1 and CDR2 are MNHNY and SVGAGI (reference sequence). This CDR3 is built from 12 residues. The CDR3 DNA sequence: TGTGCCAGCAGGCCTAGGTGGTATGAGCAGTTCTTC. It specifies CASRPRWYEQFF.

The V call is TRBV19, the J call TRBJ1-5; maybe TRBD1 (6 bases). Germline loops: CDR1 LNHDA, CDR2 SQIVND (reference sequence). The CDR3 covers 15 residues. Trimming cost V 5 bases and J 0 bases, with 11 bases left between them. The CDR3 loop is CASSDRTASNQPQHF. CDR3 nucleotide sequence: TGTGCCAGTAGTGATCGGACAGCTAGCAATCAGCCCCAGCATTTT.

The chain joins TRBV11-2 to TRBJ1-1; 9 bases match TRBD1. This CDR3 spans 14 amino acids. Germline CDR1 and CDR2: SGHAT and FQNNGV. V was clipped by 4 bases and J by 3 bases; unmatched bases: 3. The DNA of the CDR3 is TGTGCCAGCAGCTCTTGGGACAGGGACACTGAAGCTTTCTTT. It is translated as CASSSWDRDTEAFF.

The genes are TRBV6-4 and TRBJ2-7; 12 bases agree with TRBD2. Germline CDR1 and CDR2: MRHNA and SNTAGT. Trimming cost V 6 bases and J 6 bases; bases outside gene matches: 9. The CDR3 consists of 15 residues. Here the CDR3 reads CASSASGGANGEQYF. CDR3 sequence (DNA): TGTGCCAGCAGCGCTAGCGGGGGGGCCAATGGCGAGCAGTACTTC.

On this clone: At one of its ends the junction is not consistent with the germline gene, which may arise from a read error. The CDR3 region has the DNA TGTGCTAGCAGCCCCGGACAGGGGAGGTACGAGCAGTACTTC. Residues: CASSPGQGRYEQYF. V and J are TRBV7-7 and TRBJ2-7; 9 bases match TRBD1. Germline values: CDR1 SSHAT, CDR2 FNYEAQ (reference sequence). The CDR3 extends over 14 amino acids.

The chain has TRBV6-6 and TRBJ1-6, with a possible D match to TRBD1 (5 bases). The CDR3 runs 15 residues. The germline CDR1 and CDR2 sequences are MNHNY and SVGAGI (reference sequence). V shed 0 bases and J shed 6 bases, with 9 bases lying between them. Here the CDR3 reads CASSYSGAGNSPLHF. Written as DNA, the CDR3 is TGTGCCAGCAGTTACTCAGGGGCAGGTAATTCACCCCTCCACTTT.

This chain connects TRBV6-5 to TRBJ2-7; a weak D match, TRBD1 (6 bases). V lost 6 bases, J lost 1 base, and 13 bases lay in between. Germline V gene data show CDR1 as MNHEY and CDR2 as SVGAGI. The CDR3 spans 14 residues. The CDR3 reads CASSQLQGSYEQYF. The CDR3 bases are TGTGCCAGCAGCCAGTTACAGGGATCCTACGAGCAGTACTTC.

This clone was detected only once. CDR3 loop: CASSIRVSYNEQFF. The CDR3 nucleotides are TGCGCCAGCAGCATACGGGTCTCCTACAATGAGCAGTTCTTC. The V and J genes are TRBV5-1 and TRBJ2-1; no definite D call. Germline CDR1 and CDR2: SGHRS and YFSETQ. V lost 4 bases and J 0 bases, leaving 8 bases between the germline ends. The CDR3 loop spans 14 amino acids. The variable domain in full, completed from reference TRBV5-1 and TRBJ2-1, reads KAGVTQTPRYLIKTRGQQVTLSCSPISGHRSVSWYQQTPGQGLQFLFEYFSETQRNKGNFPGRFSGRQFSNSRSEMNVSTLELGDSALYLCASSIRVSYNEQFFGPGTRLTVL.

The chain recombines TRBV6-1 with TRBJ2-7; maybe TRBD1 (6 bases). The CDR3 sequence is 14 residues long. Per germline, CDR1 MNHNS and CDR2 SASEGT. The germline V and J ends were trimmed by 1 base and 6 bases, with 13 bases remaining between them. In DNA, the CDR3 is TGTGCCAGCAGTGAAGAGGCACAGGGCCTCGAGCAGTACTTC. Protein product: CASSEEAQGLEQYF.

The chain links TRBV29-1 to TRBJ2-1; 7 bases map to TRBD1. There are 13 residues in the CDR3. V was pared by 6 bases and J by 3 bases, with 5 bases of the junction left unmatched. The germline V gene has CDR1 SQVTM and CDR2 ANQGSEA. The CDR3 sequence: CSVTGTDYNEQFF. CDR3 nucleotides: TGCAGCGTAACCGGGACAGACTACAATGAGCAGTTCTTC.

V usage is TRBV6-1 and J usage is TRBJ1-1, with 8 nucleotides matching TRBD1. V gave up 6 bases and J gave up 2 bases; unmatched junction bases: 5. Germline V lookup: CDR1 MNHNS, CDR2 SASEGT. This CDR3 is 14 amino acids long. CDR3 amino acids: CASRLGQANTEAFF. CDR3 DNA sequence: TGTGCCAGCAGGTTGGGACAGGCCAACACTGAAGCTTTCTTT.

The chain carries TRBV11-2 and TRBJ1-2, with D possibly being TRBD1 (6 bases). V lost 4 bases, J lost 2 bases, and 14 bases lay in between. The CDR3 length is 15 residues. Germline lookup yields CDR1 SGHAT and CDR2 FQNNGV. The CDR3 DNA sequence: TGTGCCAGCAGCTCAGAGGAACAGGGCAACTATGGCTACACCTTC. Protein: CASSSEEQGNYGYTF.

The rearrangement joins TRBV7-8 to TRBJ2-7; D perhaps matches TRBD1 (6 bases). Germline V CDR1 and CDR2: SGHVS, FQNEAQ. V lost 2 bases and J 4 bases, leaving 15 bases between the germline ends. CDR3 size: 15 residues. The CDR3 DNA reads TGTGCCAGCAGCTTACAGGGGACGGAGGCGTACGAGCAGTACTTC. Amino acids: CASSLQGTEAYEQYF.

The gene calls are TRBV14 and TRBJ2-3, with D perhaps TRBD2 (6 bases). The length of the CDR3 is 12 residues. V lost 3 bases and J 13 bases, leaving 14 bases between the germline ends. Germline V gene lookup returns CDR1 SGHDN and CDR2 FVKESK. Here the CDR3 reads CASSQGPGSEYF. CDR3 sequence (DNA): TGTGCCAGCAGCCAGGGCCCCGGGAGCGAGTATTTT.

This clone has just one count. The V gene is TRBV9, the J gene TRBJ1-3; possibly TRBD1 for D (6 bases). CDR1 and CDR2 from the germline V gene are SGDLS and YYNGEE. This CDR3 spans 17 amino acids. V was trimmed by 4 bases and J by 1 base, leaving 18 bases between them. The CDR3, as DNA: TGTGCCAGCAGCCCACGGCGACAGGCCGGTTCTGGAAACACCATATATTTT. It translates to CASSPRRQAGSGNTIYF.

Only one count was recorded for this clone. CDR3 sequence: CASRMTESGYNEQFF. Written as DNA, the CDR3 is TGTGCCAGCAGGATGACAGAATCAGGATACAATGAGCAGTTCTTC. V is TRBV27 and J is TRBJ2-1; D perhaps matches TRBD1 (5 bases). CDR3 length equals 15 residues. CDR1 MNHEY and CDR2 SMNVEV come from the germline V gene (reference sequence). Trimming stripped 6 bases from V and 4 bases from J, with 16 bases between.

The chain uses TRBV29-1 and TRBJ1-2; 9 bases agree with TRBD1. Trimming removed 6 bases from V and 6 bases from J; junction bases left unmatched: 2. The CDR3 spans 11 residues. In germline, CDR1 is SQVTM, CDR2 ANQGSEA. The DNA of the CDR3 is TGCAGCGTCGGACAGGGGAATGGCTACACCTTC. This codes for CSVGQGNGYTF.

This chain uses TRBV6-1 with TRBJ1-5; 7 bases line up with TRBD1. The CDR3 totals 13 residues. The V gene end was trimmed by 8 bases and the J gene end by 6 bases; junction bases not matched to a gene: 7. Germline V gives CDR1 MNHNS, CDR2 SASEGT. CDR3 region: CASWKGAGQPQHF. CDR3 DNA: TGTGCCAGCTGGAAGGGGGCCGGTCAGCCCCAGCATTTT.

CDR3 DNA: TGTGCCAGCAGCCCCTACCAAGATACGCAGTATTTT. Protein sequence: CASSPYQDTQYF. V gene TRBV7-2 combines with J gene TRBJ2-3; D not certain. V was shortened by 5 bases and J by 5 bases, with 8 bases between the two germline ends. From germline, CDR1 is SGHTA and CDR2 FQGNSA. The CDR3 has 12 amino acids.

CDR3 amino acids: CASSRLTGGTEAFF. The CDR3 nucleotides are TGCGCCAGCAGCCGACTTACAGGGGGCACTGAAGCTTTCTTT. V and J are TRBV4-3 and TRBJ1-1; 8 bases align to TRBD1. Germline trimming cut 4 bases from V and 4 bases from J; bases unmatched to any gene: 5. This CDR3 has 14 residues. The germline gives CDR1 LGHNA, CDR2 YSLEER.

The rearrangement uses TRBV6-5 and TRBJ1-5; TRBD1 might be the D (5 bases). The CDR3 covers 13 residues. Per germline, CDR1 MNHEY and CDR2 SVGAGI. V lost 3 bases and J 7 bases, leaving 10 bases between the germline ends. DNA for the CDR3: TGTGCCAGCAGTTATCGGGAGGGGCAGCCCCAGCATTTT. Its protein product is CASSYREGQPQHF.

The chain couples TRBV2 to TRBJ1-2; no firm D call. CDR1 is SNHLY and CDR2 is FYNNEI in the germline V gene. Trimming took off 6 bases at V and 6 bases at J, with 14 bases between the two ends. CDR3 length: 13 residues. CDR3 in DNA: TGTGCCAGCAGGGGAGGGCCTAGGGATGGCTACACCTTC. Translating gives CASRGGPRDGYTF.